This is a list of T cell receptor beta chains from one sample in a study of shared clonotypes between healthy human individuals. Profiled with immunoSEQ multiplex PCR; TCRdb holds only in-frame clones, not every one. The data show 1 million to 1.3 million clones, more than 75% seen once. Material: memory CD4+ T cells from PBMCs. The receptors originated from a man between 18 and 35 years old in good health. Some clones in this sample may be carry-over from other donors' samples. Both conserved end residues are part of each CDR3. The order of the fields is CDR3 protein, V gene, clone size, J gene. Rows give clone size only sometimes, using once, few, many, or a class for an expanded clone.

CDR3aa: CASSTTLSDTQYF
v_gene: TRBV19
abundance: .
j_gene: TRBJ2-3

CDR3aa: CAIPGNRAIVNYGYTF
v_gene: TRBV7-2
abundance: .
j_gene: TRBJ1-2

CDR3aa: CASMDRGNEQYF
v_gene: TRBV2
abundance: few
j_gene: TRBJ2-7

CDR3aa: CASSLYRREYEQYF
v_gene: TRBV7-6
abundance: .
j_gene: TRBJ2-7

CDR3aa: CASSLSGGITEAFF
v_gene: TRBV7-3
abundance: .
j_gene: TRBJ1-1

CDR3aa: CASSPNGQGTEAFF
v_gene: TRBV18
abundance: .
j_gene: TRBJ1-1

CDR3aa: CASSLDQGGGEKLFF
v_gene: TRBV5-1
abundance: .
j_gene: TRBJ1-4

CDR3aa: CASTFGGTTNEQYF
v_gene: TRBV5-4
abundance: .
j_gene: TRBJ2-7

CDR3aa: CASGRGDLGYRPYEQYF
v_gene: TRBV27
abundance: many
j_gene: TRBJ2-7

CDR3aa: CSVTVGLYTEAFF
v_gene: TRBV29-1
abundance: .
j_gene: TRBJ1-1

CDR3aa: CASSFSETEGTGELFF
v_gene: TRBV27
abundance: .
j_gene: TRBJ2-2

CDR3aa: CASSLITLDRPREKLFF
v_gene: TRBV7-9
abundance: .
j_gene: TRBJ1-4

CDR3aa: CAWGRQDNSPLHF
v_gene: TRBV30
abundance: .
j_gene: TRBJ1-6

CDR3aa: CASSRDGSTDTQYF
v_gene: TRBV7-3
abundance: .
j_gene: TRBJ2-3

CDR3aa: CASSELTSEETQYF
v_gene: TRBV2
abundance: .
j_gene: TRBJ2-5

CDR3aa: CASFSLAYEQYF
v_gene: TRBV2
abundance: .
j_gene: TRBJ2-7

CDR3aa: CASSEWSDYGYTF
v_gene: TRBV10-1
abundance: .
j_gene: TRBJ1-2

CDR3aa: CASARLAITQYF
v_gene: TRBV10-2
abundance: .
j_gene: TRBJ2-3

CDR3aa: CASSFLGQAGGYTF
v_gene: TRBV27
abundance: .
j_gene: TRBJ1-2

CDR3aa: CASSLSTKETQYF
v_gene: TRBV7-7
abundance: .
j_gene: TRBJ2-5

CDR3aa: CASSPGAYEQYF
v_gene: TRBV5-4
abundance: .
j_gene: TRBJ2-7

CDR3aa: CASSFGAGSGRVQFF
v_gene: TRBV11-2
abundance: .
j_gene: TRBJ2-1

CDR3aa: CASSLGTGYNEQFF
v_gene: TRBV5-1
abundance: .
j_gene: TRBJ2-1

CDR3aa: CASSPEVGVDGRAPTPGELFF
v_gene: TRBV7-3
abundance: .
j_gene: TRBJ2-2

CDR3aa: CSAREDGYTF
v_gene: TRBV20-1
abundance: .
j_gene: TRBJ1-2

CDR3aa: CASSRDNYGYTF
v_gene: TRBV2
abundance: .
j_gene: TRBJ1-2

CDR3aa: CASSPLTVSYEQYF
v_gene: TRBV4-1
abundance: .
j_gene: TRBJ2-7

CDR3aa: CASSPGQASPPEAFF
v_gene: TRBV6-5
abundance: .
j_gene: TRBJ1-1

CDR3aa: CASSQDRGTGFEKLFF
v_gene: TRBV4-3
abundance: .
j_gene: TRBJ1-4

CDR3aa: CASSAIGTVVGNTIYF
v_gene: TRBV28
abundance: .
j_gene: TRBJ1-3

CDR3aa: CASSPQGGASGNTIYF
v_gene: TRBV5-1
abundance: .
j_gene: TRBJ1-3

CDR3aa: CAWSVGLAGVNEQFF
v_gene: TRBV30
abundance: .
j_gene: TRBJ2-1

CDR3aa: CASSLRQGRTEAFF
v_gene: TRBV28
abundance: .
j_gene: TRBJ1-1

CDR3aa: CASSPLGAQETQYF
v_gene: TRBV18
abundance: once
j_gene: TRBJ2-5

CDR3aa: CAWREGSHTEAFF
v_gene: TRBV30
abundance: few
j_gene: TRBJ1-1

CDR3aa: CASRTRSSGNTIYF
v_gene: TRBV2
abundance: .
j_gene: TRBJ1-3